This T cell receptor (beta chain) is from a study of identical twins' blood T cells. Findings and caveats of the study: Mainly, cloneset size products determined shared clonotypes, twins included. Twins reportedly had markedly more similar V usage than unrelated donors, even among out-of-frame TCRbeta clonotypes.

TCRdb reprocessed the 5' RACE reads with MiXCR, giving one entry per CDR3 protein. The sample shows fewer than 450,000 distinct CDR3 sequences, about 28% of them seen only once. To note about this clonotype: The antigen remains undetermined.

The germline V gene has CDR1 MNHNY and CDR2 SVGAGI (reference sequence). The CDR3 is 13 residues long. V lost 7 bases and J 9 bases, leaving 16 bases between the germline ends. The sample taken for sequencing was PBMCs. This chain joins TRBV6-6 and TRBJ1-5, with D possibly being TRBD1 (6 bases). The receptor was isolated from a woman aged 18-49 years in good health. This CDR3 reads CASTRGEGRPQHF. CDR3 DNA sequence: TGTGCCAGCACGAGGGGGGAGGGGAGGCCCCAGCATTTT.